This T cell receptor (beta chain) was captured by sequencing in a study of blood T cell repertoires in COVID-19. Study-wide context: PBMCs, B-cell-depleted T cells, or T cells provided the cDNA or gDNA that made up the material.

TCRdb keeps only in-frame clones here, not all; method: immunoSEQ multiplex PCR. The sample lists around 100,000 clones; approximately 85% were seen once. Germline assignment: CDR1 GTSNPN and CDR2 SVGIG (reference sequence). The CDR3 runs 13 residues. The ends were cut back, 0 bases at V and 1 base at J, with 6 bases in the middle. This receptor was taken from a man aged 40-49 years with acute or convalescent COVID-19. V is TRBV30 and J is TRBJ1-2; D is uncertain. Sequencing was performed on peripheral blood. CDR3 residues: CAWSVGVNYGYTF. The CDR3, as DNA: TGTGCCTGGAGTGTTGGAGTTAACTATGGCTACACCTTC.